This T cell receptor (beta chain) was sequenced during a study of CD8 T cells in Susac syndrome (dated by TCRdb to the late 2010s). Concerning the study at large: Whether CD8+ T cell activation and differentiation in Susac syndrome was antigen driven was tested using repertoire sequencing. CD8+ T cell repertoire clonality was compared between some 12 healthy donors, about 14 Susac syndrome patients and 15 multiple sclerosis patients.

About this clonotype itself: This clone's antigen is unknown. It has no much larger one-base neighbor in the sample; base qualities were not kept.

The full study reports these points: The TCR sequencing and HLA analysis was acknowledged to have included a relatively small number of individuals.

RNA was extracted using the RNeasy kit, and roughly 0.5 to 1 microgram was reverse transcribed with random hexamers. The immunoSEQ multiplex PCR assay, which covers 54 Vbeta and 13 Jbeta segments, was used to amplify TCR beta CDR3 regions. Bias from PCR amplification was corrected by using a synthetic template baseline for primer optimization and for computational correction. From the authors' description of their analysis: Reads were annotated to V, D and J genes per IMGT and analyzed with immunoSEQ Analyzer, keeping only productive sequences. To calculate clonality, Shannon entropy was normalized by log2 of the number of productive unique sequences and then subtracted from one. For each patient and control, public and private clones were evaluated within the 100 most prevalent clones. A clone was defined as Susac-specific if it was absent from the healthy and MS cohorts, from around 960 published viral clones and from other ImmuneACCESS disease sequences. TCRdb itself trimmed the public reads at Q25 with fastp, ran MiXCR and retained productive beta chains. Every CDR3 protein is listed once, alongside the most common genes and DNA of its rows. Clone size and V and J calls follow TCRdb, not the original study. Counted in this sample were more than 110,000 distinct CDR3 sequences; approximately 95% of them appeared once. The ten largest account for approximately 0.27% of the sample.

Peripheral blood CD8+ and CD4+ T cells from healthy donors, Susac syndrome patients and multiple sclerosis patients were profiled using high-throughput TCR beta sequencing. Healthy donors were included as age- and sex-matched controls. Bulk CD8+ and CD4+ T cells were purified magnetically by negative isolation, whereas CD8+ TEMRA cells were enriched by FACS. Blood was collected in EDTA tubes and processed within 24 hours, with PBMCs isolated through density gradient centrifugation. PBMCs intended for TCR sequencing were frozen in liquid nitrogen and were later thawed in a 37 degrees C water bath. The sorted or isolated CD4+, CD8+ and CD8+ TEMRA cells had a purity of 90% or higher. Trimming leaves V shorter by 5 bases and J shorter by 6 bases, with the junction holding 7 bases beyond the gene matches. CDR1 and CDR2 are read off the germline V gene as SGHTA and FQGNSA. The CDR3 measures 13 amino acids from cysteine to phenylalanine. Only the CDR3 portion is preserved as DNA: 39 bases, with reading frame beginning at the first base.

The receptor's source is a human donor in good health. Rearrangement joined TRBV7-2 to TRBJ2-7; 7 central nucleotides agree with TRBD2. Sequencing was done on a sample of CD8+ T cells from PBMCs. The DNA is TGTGCCAGCAGCCAAGGACTAGTGCTCGAGCAGTACTTC. Translated, it gives CASSQGLVLEQYF.